The 21 T cell receptor beta chains below come from one sample, sequenced in a study of cytomegalovirus exposure and HLA in healthy donors (dated by TCRdb to 2017 to 2019). The receptor library was made with the immunoSEQ multiplex PCR assay. The clones in this table, taken by TCRdb from immuneACCESS, are in-frame only. Not every clone is retained; where verified, under half of the shortfall comes from an unresolved V gene, and the cause of the rest is unknown. This sample gives hundreds of thousands of clones in total; about nine tenths of them show up just once. The top ten clones comprise 0.8% to 0.85% of the sample. The sample consisted of PBMCs. The receptors were sampled from a woman between 18 and 30 years old in good health and CMV-seronegative.

CDR3 DNA sequence: TGTGCCAGTAAGACTGGTGAAAAACTGTTTTTT. This sequence encodes CASKTGEKLFF. This chain connects TRBV19 to TRBJ1-4, with D unclear. The CDR3 extends over 11 amino acids. The V end lost 7 bases, the J end lost 7 bases, and 7 bases lay between the germline ends. In germline, CDR1 is LNHDA, CDR2 SQIVND (reference sequence).

The CDR3 spells CASSSARDREGGYTF. The CDR3 coding sequence is TGTGCCAGCAGCTCTGCCCGGGACAGGGAGGGTGGCTACACCTTC. The chain employs TRBV7-9 and TRBJ1-2; TRBD1 matches 9 bases. The CDR3 loop spans 15 amino acids. Per the germline V gene, CDR1 is SEHNR and CDR2 is FQNEAQ (reference sequence). The junction had 10 bases not matched to a gene; V was cut back by 4 bases and J by 7 bases.

The chain is built from TRBV27 and TRBJ2-5; 10 bases match TRBD2. This CDR3 has 15 amino acids. From germline, CDR1 is MNHEY and CDR2 SMNVEV (reference sequence). Trimming removed 4 bases from V and 5 bases from J; junction bases left unmatched: 7. Here the CDR3 reads CASSSNQRGGETQYF. The DNA for the CDR3 is TGTGCCAGCAGTTCCAATCAGCGGGGGGGGGAGACCCAGTACTTC.

This clone has more than one count but fewer than ten. The chain joins TRBV4-1 to TRBJ1-2; D uncertain. Deletions cut 3 bases from V and 7 bases from J, with 21 bases between. From germline, CDR1 is MGHRA and CDR2 YSYEKL. The CDR3 consists of 16 residues. The CDR3 DNA follows: TGCGCCAGCAGCCAGTCCGTTATCAGTCTGGAGGGTGGCTACACCTTC. Amino acids: CASSQSVISLEGGYTF.

This clone came up a few times. The V call is TRBV6-6, the J call TRBJ1-2, with 7 bases that match TRBD1. Germline V lookup: CDR1 MNHNY, CDR2 SVGAGI (reference sequence). Unmatched junction bases numbered 13, after V lost 8 bases and J lost 4 bases. The CDR3 has 15 amino acids. This chain's CDR3 is CASGLGKGAGYGYTF. DNA of the CDR3: TGTGCCAGCGGTTTGGGGAAGGGGGCGGGCTATGGCTACACCTTC.

V gene TRBV7-9 combines with J gene TRBJ1-3, with 8 bases matching TRBD1. The CDR3 spans 15 residues. J gave up 0 bases and V 6 bases, and 4 bases lay outside the gene matches. The germline CDR1 and CDR2 sequences are SEHNR and FQNEAQ (reference sequence). CDR3 bases: TGTGCCAGCAGTCTGGGACAGGCCTCTGGAAACACCATATATTTT. Residues: CASSLGQASGNTIYF.

This clone was recorded a few times. Here the CDR3 DNA reads TGTGCCACCAGCAGGGTAAGGACAGGTCTTGACGAGCAGTACTTC. Its protein product is CATSRVRTGLDEQYF. The chain uses TRBV15 and TRBJ2-7; TRBD1 matches 7 bases. The CDR3 has 15 residues. V lost 3 bases, J lost 5 bases, and 10 bases stayed unmatched. Per germline, CDR1 LNHNV and CDR2 YYDKDF (reference sequence).

The V gene is TRBV5-1, the J gene TRBJ1-2, with D perhaps TRBD1 (6 bases). The V end was cut by 6 bases, the J end by 2 bases, with 17 bases between. The CDR3 length is 15 residues. CDR1 and CDR2 from the germline V gene are SGHRS and YFSETQ. This CDR3 is CASTTSTGQNYGYTF. The DNA for the CDR3 is TGCGCCAGCACCACTTCGACAGGTCAAAACTATGGCTACACCTTC.

This chain joins TRBV5-1 and TRBJ1-2; 9 bases fit TRBD1. The junction had 6 bases not matched to a gene; V was cut back by 4 bases and J by 5 bases. Germline V gene sequence: CDR1 SGHRS, CDR2 YFSETQ. The CDR3 totals 14 residues. CDR3 protein: CASSLWDREYGYTF. CDR3 in DNA: TGCGCCAGCAGCCTCTGGGACAGGGAGTATGGCTACACCTTC.

V and J are TRBV7-2 and TRBJ1-4, with 9 bases identical to TRBD1. The CDR3 is 17 amino acids. CDR1 is SGHTA and CDR2 is FQGNSA in the germline V gene. Unmatched junction bases numbered 16, after V lost 7 bases and J lost 7 bases. The CDR3 nucleotides are TGTGCCAGCATCCCATCCAGGGACAGGGACTCCGGTGAAAAACTGTTTTTT. Encoded protein: CASIPSRDRDSGEKLFF.

This sequence joins TRBV5-4 and TRBJ1-6; 7 bases match TRBD1. This CDR3 has 14 amino acids. Germline lookup yields CDR1 SGHNT and CDR2 YYREEE (reference sequence). V trimming: 0 bases; J trimming: 6 bases; junction bases outside the gene matches: 0. This chain's CDR3 is CASSLGQGNSPLHF. For the CDR3, the DNA is TGTGCCAGCAGCTTGGGACAGGGTAATTCACCCCTCCACTTT.

The chain has TRBV5-4 and TRBJ2-6, with 9 positions matching TRBD1. Per the germline V gene, CDR1 is SGHNT and CDR2 is YYREEE (reference sequence). The V and J ends lost 3 bases and 0 bases, in that order; junction bases with no gene match: 7. The CDR3 has 18 amino acids. CDR3 region: CASSSGTGTYSGANVLTF. The CDR3, as DNA: TGTGCCAGCAGCTCCGGGACAGGGACGTACTCTGGGGCCAACGTCCTGACTTTC.

This clone has only one observation. The genes are TRBV10-1 and TRBJ2-7; 7 nucleotides line up with TRBD1. Germline V gene lookup returns CDR1 WNHNN and CDR2 SYGVQD (reference sequence). The CDR3 loop spans 14 amino acids. The V segment lost 5 bases and the J segment 6 bases; nucleotides outside the gene matches: 10. CDR3 protein: CASSSDREVFEQYF. DNA of the CDR3: TGCGCCAGCAGTTCCGACAGGGAAGTCTTCGAGCAGTACTTC.

This clone was seen a handful of times. The chain employs TRBV4-2 and TRBJ2-1; 7 bases map to TRBD2. The CDR3 covers 18 residues. The germline V gene encodes CDR1 LGHNA and CDR2 YNFKEQ. V shed 0 bases, J shed 0 bases, and the junction held 8 bases outside the gene matches. The CDR3 here is CASSQDRSGINSYNEQFF. The CDR3 DNA follows: TGTGCCAGCAGCCAAGATCGGAGCGGGATTAACTCCTACAATGAGCAGTTCTTC.

A single count supports this clone. The V and J genes are TRBV15 and TRBJ1-1; a weak D match, TRBD1 (5 bases). Germline V lookup: CDR1 LNHNV, CDR2 YYDKDF (reference sequence). The CDR3 has 12 residues. The germline V and J ends were trimmed by 0 bases and 12 bases, with 11 bases remaining between them. Here the CDR3 DNA reads TGTGCCACCAGCAGAGATTGGAGGGGAACTTTCTTT. Its translation: CATSRDWRGTFF.

This clone appeared a few times. This chain's CDR3 is CASSLTSGGNEQFF. The CDR3 coding sequence is TGTGCCAGCAGCTTGACTAGCGGGGGGAATGAGCAGTTCTTC. The rearrangement joins TRBV6-4 to TRBJ2-1, with 13 bases identical to TRBD2. The CDR3 consists of 14 residues. Germline assignment: CDR1 MRHNA and CDR2 SNTAGT. J lost 7 bases, V lost 6 bases, and 3 bases had no gene match.

The CDR3 DNA reads TGTGCCAGCAGTCCCCAGGAGGCGTATCAGCCCCAGCATTTT. Amino acid sequence: CASSPQEAYQPQHF. The chain joins TRBV27 to TRBJ1-5; D is ambiguous. The CDR3 totals 14 residues. Germline V lookup: CDR1 MNHEY, CDR2 SMNVEV (reference sequence). Trimming shortened V by 5 bases and J by 5 bases, and 13 bases separated the two germline ends.

The genes are TRBV28 and TRBJ2-5, with D unclear. Trimming left V 4 bases short and J 5 bases short, with 5 bases between. This CDR3 contains 11 residues. Germline CDR1 MDHEN, CDR2 SYDVKM. CDR3 region: CASSSEETQYF. The CDR3 DNA sequence: TGTGCCAGCAGTTCGGAGGAGACCCAGTACTTC.

The rearrangement uses TRBV6-5 and TRBJ2-1; D is perhaps TRBD2 (5 bases). With 6 bases removed from V and 10 bases from J, the gap between germline ends came to 16 bases. Germline CDR1 is MNHEY and CDR2 is SVGAGI. The CDR3 totals 13 residues. CDR3 protein: CASRKTTGIEQFF. The DNA for the CDR3 is TGTGCCAGCAGGAAAACCACGGGAATCGAGCAGTTCTTC.

The J gene is TRBJ2-7, the V gene TRBV20-1; a weak D match, TRBD2 (6 bases). V was clipped by 6 bases and J by 3 bases, with 9 bases between them. Germline CDR1 reads DFQATT; CDR2 reads SNEGSKA (reference sequence). The CDR3 contains 11 residues. CDR3 sequence reads: CSARLDYEQYF. The CDR3 nucleotides are TGCAGTGCCCGACTAGACTACGAGCAGTACTTC.

V and J are TRBV27 and TRBJ2-2; unclear D gene. This CDR3 spans 15 amino acids. Germline-derived CDR1 and CDR2 are MNHEY and SMNVEV (reference sequence). The V and J ends lost 10 bases and 0 bases respectively, with 15 bases between them. The CDR3 loop is CATSKALTNTGELFF. DNA for the CDR3: TGTGCCACTTCGAAAGCCCTAACGAACACCGGGGAGCTGTTTTTT.